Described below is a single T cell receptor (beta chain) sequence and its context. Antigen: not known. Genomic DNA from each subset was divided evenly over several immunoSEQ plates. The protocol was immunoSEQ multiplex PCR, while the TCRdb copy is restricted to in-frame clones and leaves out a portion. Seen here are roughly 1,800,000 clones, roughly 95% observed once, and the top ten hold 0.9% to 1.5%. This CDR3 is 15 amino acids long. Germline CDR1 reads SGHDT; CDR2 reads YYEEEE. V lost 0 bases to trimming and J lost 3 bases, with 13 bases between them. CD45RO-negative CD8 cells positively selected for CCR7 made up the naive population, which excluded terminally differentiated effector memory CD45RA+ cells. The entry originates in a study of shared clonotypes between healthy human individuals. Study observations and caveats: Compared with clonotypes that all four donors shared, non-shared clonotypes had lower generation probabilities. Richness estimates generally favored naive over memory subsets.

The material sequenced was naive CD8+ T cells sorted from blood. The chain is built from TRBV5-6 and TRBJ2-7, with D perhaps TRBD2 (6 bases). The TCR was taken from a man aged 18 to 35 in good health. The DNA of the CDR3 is TGTGCCAGCAGCTTGGAGGGAACGGGAGACTACGAGCAGTACTTC. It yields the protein CASSLEGTGDYEQYF.